A single sample gave rise to the 18 T cell receptor beta chains below, sequenced in a study of T cells after yellow fever vaccination. Each CDR3 protein is one row after TCRdb ran MiXCR on the 5' RACE reads. The table includes about 430,000 distinct CDR3 sequences, 18% detected once. The sequenced sample was PBMCs, obtained before the yellow fever booster vaccination. The receptors originated from a man between 18 and 29 years old who received the YFV17D yellow fever vaccine.

This clonotype was seen only a few times. The rearrangement links TRBV27 to TRBJ2-3, with D maybe TRBD1 (6 bases). Trimming removed 2 bases from V and 6 bases from J, with 12 bases in between. The CDR3 loop spans 14 amino acids. The V gene's germline CDR1 is MNHEY and CDR2 SMNVEV (reference sequence). CDR3 sequence reads: CASSLQGREDTQYF. Here the CDR3 DNA reads TGTGCCAGCAGTTTACAGGGGAGAGAGGATACGCAGTATTTT.

The chain couples TRBV6-6 to TRBJ1-1; D remains ambiguous. This CDR3 has 13 residues. Trimming took off 0 bases at V and 6 bases at J, with 8 bases between the two ends. Germline V gene lookup returns CDR1 MNHNY and CDR2 SVGAGI (reference sequence). As DNA, the CDR3 is TGTGCCAGCAGTTACTCGACGCCAGCTGAAGCTTTCTTT. Protein sequence: CASSYSTPAEAFF.

This chain uses TRBV18 with TRBJ2-5; 7 bases fit TRBD1. V lost 3 bases and J lost 3; bases outside the gene matches: 7. Germline CDR1 KGHSH, CDR2 LQKENI. The CDR3 length is 15 residues. The CDR3 DNA reads as TGTGCCAGCTCACCCCGAACCGGGACAGAAGAGACCCAGTACTTC. Translation gives CASSPRTGTEETQYF. The variable domain in full, completed from reference TRBV18 and TRBJ2-5, reads NAGVMQNPRHLVRRRGQEARLRCSPMKGHSHVYWYRQLPEEGLKFMVYLQKENIIDESGMPKERFSAEFPKEGPSILRIQQVVRGDSAAYFCASSPRTGTEETQYFGPGTRLLVL.

The V and J genes are TRBV6-5 and TRBJ2-1; D unresolved. The CDR3 has 14 amino acids. Trimming shortened V by 4 bases and J by 6 bases, and 13 bases separated the two germline ends. In germline, CDR1 is MNHEY, CDR2 SVGAGI. This CDR3 is CASSSDAGSNEQFF. Written as DNA, the CDR3 is TGTGCCAGCAGTTCGGACGCAGGTAGCAATGAGCAGTTCTTC.

The chain employs TRBV15 and TRBJ1-6; no clear D. CDR1 and CDR2 from the germline V gene are LNHNV and YYDKDF (reference sequence). The CDR3 covers 18 residues. Trimming left V 1 base short and J 0 bases short, with 13 bases between. In DNA, the CDR3 is TGTGCCACCAGCAGAGGAGGGTTCACGAACTCCTATAATTCACCCCTCCACTTT. Protein: CATSRGGFTNSYNSPLHF.

This clonotype was found a few times. The chain is built from TRBV7-9 and TRBJ2-5; D not resolved. Germline loops: CDR1 SEHNR, CDR2 FQNEAQ (reference sequence). This CDR3 contains 14 residues. Trimming took off 5 bases at V and 10 bases at J, with 20 bases between the two ends. CDR3: CASSAWGGESDQYF. Here the CDR3 DNA reads TGTGCCAGCAGCGCCTGGGGTGGAGAAAGTGACCAGTACTTC.

This clonotype was found a few times. The chain carries TRBV29-1 and TRBJ2-3, with unresolved D. Deletions cut 3 bases from V and 6 bases from J, with 10 bases between. The CDR3 runs 12 residues. Per germline, CDR1 SQVTM and CDR2 ANQGSEA. The CDR3 sequence is CSVDLGVDTQYF. CDR3 coding DNA: TGCAGCGTTGATCTTGGGGTGGATACGCAGTATTTT.

This clonotype was seen more than once but under ten times. The chain has TRBV29-1 and TRBJ1-5, with no clear D. The CDR3 runs 12 residues. CDR1 and CDR2 (germline): SQVTM, ANQGSEA. Trimming stripped 5 bases from V and 2 bases from J, with 7 bases between. The CDR3 is CSVSWGNQPQHF. The CDR3, as DNA: TGCAGCGTTTCGTGGGGCAATCAGCCCCAGCATTTT.

DNA of the CDR3: TGTGCCAGCAGTTTAGGGACAGGGGGATCACCCCTCCACTTT. Translated: CASSLGTGGSPLHF. The chain carries TRBV12-3 or TRBV12-4 and TRBJ1-6; 10 positions match TRBD1. The CDR3 has 14 residues. The trim removed 1 base at V and 10 bases at J, leaving 1 base unmatched.

About this clonotype: A junction boundary mismatches the germline segment, possibly from a read error. The rearrangement joins TRBV7-7 to TRBJ1-1, with D unclear. The germline gives CDR1 SSHAT, CDR2 FNYEAQ (reference sequence). CDR3 length: 15 amino acids. DNA for the CDR3: TGTGCTAGCAGCCCACAAACGACCCCTTTTGAAGAAGCTTTCTTT. Translation: CASSPQTTPFEEAFF.

This clonotype was observed at least ten times. The chain couples TRBV6-5 to TRBJ2-7; no reliable D call. This CDR3 is built from 11 residues. The V end lost 6 bases, the J end lost 0 bases, and 3 bases lay between the germline ends. Germline CDR1 reads MNHEY; CDR2 reads SVGAGI. CDR3 amino acids: CASRSSYEQYF. The CDR3 DNA reads as TGTGCCAGCAGGTCCTCCTACGAGCAGTACTTC.

The chain's CDR3 is CASSLNGGGYLPETQYF. Here the CDR3 DNA reads TGTGCCAGCAGCTTAAATGGCGGGGGATACCTTCCAGAGACCCAGTACTTC. J is TRBJ2-5 and V is TRBV7-3; 7 bases agree with TRBD2. The CDR3 runs to 17 residues. Germline trimming cut 1 base from V and 4 bases from J; bases unmatched to any gene: 12. Germline CDR1 and CDR2: SGHTA and FQGTGA.

The rearrangement links TRBV4-3 to TRBJ2-2, with D uncertain. The CDR3 runs 16 residues. CDR1 and CDR2 (germline): LGHNA, YSLEER. V was cut by 1 base and J by 6 bases, with 15 bases left in between. The CDR3 nucleotides are TGCGCCAGCAGCCAAGTCTTTCAGCTGGCACCCGGGGAGCTGTTTTTT. Its protein product is CASSQVFQLAPGELFF.

V gene TRBV7-3 combines with J gene TRBJ1-1, with TRBD1 matching over 8 bases. The CDR3 loop spans 16 amino acids. Looked up from germline, CDR1 is SGHTA and CDR2 is FQGTGA. Unmatched junction bases numbered 12, after V lost 5 bases and J lost 4 bases. The CDR3 spells CASSVIGGQAGTEAFF. The CDR3 region has the DNA TGTGCCAGCAGCGTTATTGGGGGACAGGCGGGCACTGAAGCTTTCTTT.

This clonotype came up a few times. The chain couples TRBV2 to TRBJ2-7; TRBD1 aligns across 8 bases. Germline V gene sequence: CDR1 SNHLY, CDR2 FYNNEI. This CDR3 is 14 amino acids long. The V segment lost 5 bases and the J segment 3 bases; nucleotides outside the gene matches: 6. The CDR3 DNA reads as TGTGCCAGCAGTCCGGGACAGGCAGACTACGAGCAGTACTTC. Translated: CASSPGQADYEQYF.

V is TRBV7-9 and J is TRBJ1-1, with D maybe TRBD1 (6 bases). This CDR3 is built from 14 residues. CDR1 and CDR2 from the germline V gene are SEHNR and FQNEAQ (reference sequence). The V gene lost 5 bases and the J gene lost 5 bases, with 15 bases spanning the gap. The CDR3 spells CASSPNVQGTEAFF. CDR3 bases: TGTGCCAGCAGCCCTAACGTACAGGGAACTGAAGCTTTCTTT. The full variable domain, its missing parts supplied by reference TRBV7-9 and TRBJ1-1, is DTGVSQNPRHKITKRGQNVTFRCDPISEHNRLYWYRQTLGQGPEFLTYFQNEAQLEKSRLLSDRFSAERPKGSFSTLEIQRTEQGDSAMYLCASSPNVQGTEAFFGQGTRLTVV.

This clonotype was picked up a small number of times. V is TRBV20-1 and J is TRBJ1-1, with D hard to call. Germline V gene lookup returns CDR1 DFQATT and CDR2 SNEGSKA (reference sequence). The length of the CDR3 is 13 residues. Trimming pared 4 bases from V and 1 base from J, leaving 10 bases between. The CDR3 DNA reads as TGCAGTGCTATAGATAGAAGGAACACTGAAGCTTTCTTT. Translation: CSAIDRRNTEAFF.

The J gene is TRBJ2-7, the V gene TRBV4-3, with D hard to call. V gave up 1 base and J gave up 0 bases, with 10 bases separating them. This CDR3 has 15 amino acids. Germline CDR1 is LGHNA and CDR2 is YSLEER. This CDR3 reads CASSQGMGGSYEQYV. The DNA for the CDR3 is TGCGCCAGCAGCCAAGGAATGGGCGGCTCCTACGAGCAGTACGTC.